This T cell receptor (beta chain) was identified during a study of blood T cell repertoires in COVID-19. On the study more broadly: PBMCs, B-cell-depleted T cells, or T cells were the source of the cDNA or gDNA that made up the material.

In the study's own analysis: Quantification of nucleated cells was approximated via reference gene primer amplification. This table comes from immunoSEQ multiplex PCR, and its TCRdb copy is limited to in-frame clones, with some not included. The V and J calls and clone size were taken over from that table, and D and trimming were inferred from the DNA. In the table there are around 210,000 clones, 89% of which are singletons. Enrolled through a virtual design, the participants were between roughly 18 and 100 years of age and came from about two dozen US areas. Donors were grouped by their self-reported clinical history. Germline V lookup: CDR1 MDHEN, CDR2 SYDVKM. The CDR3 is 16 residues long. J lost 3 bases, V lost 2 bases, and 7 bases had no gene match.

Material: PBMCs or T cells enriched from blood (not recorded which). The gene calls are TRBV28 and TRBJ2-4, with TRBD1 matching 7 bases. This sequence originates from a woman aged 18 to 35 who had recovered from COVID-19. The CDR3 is CASSLTDRVGKNIQYF. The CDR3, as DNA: TGTGCCAGCAGTTTAACCGACAGGGTCGGCAAAAACATTCAGTACTTC.